Presented here are 2 T cell receptor beta chains from one specimen sequenced in a study of CD8+CD57+ T cells in acquired aplastic anemia. Genomic DNA, the template, was used for profiling of the TCR beta VDJ and CDR3. TCRdb re-called the reads through MiXCR, storing one row per CDR3 protein. The table includes about 200,000 distinct CDR3 sequences, less than 75% detected once. Those patients picked for sequencing had displayed CD8+CD57+ cell expansion on flow cytometry. Sequenced: sorted CD4+, CD8+, or CD8+CD57+ T cells (not recorded which) from PBMCs. The receptor set was obtained from a human donor with aplastic anemia.

This chain links TRBV7-2 with TRBJ2-7, with D perhaps given as TRBD1 or TRBD2 (5 bases each). The CDR3 is made up of 14 amino acids. Germline loops: CDR1 SGHTA, CDR2 FQGNSA. Trimming removed 6 bases from V and 3 bases from J, with 15 bases in between. The CDR3 sequence is CASSRRDGDYEQYF. The CDR3 DNA is TGTGCCAGCAGTCGACGGGACGGGGACTACGAGCAGTACTTC.

Concerning this clonotype itself: A junction boundary mismatches the germline segment, possibly from a read error. V and J are TRBV6-2 or TRBV6-3 and TRBJ2-2; 7 bases match TRBD2. The CDR3 spans 11 residues. Germline CDR1 and CDR2: MNHEY and SVGEGT. CDR3 loop: CATRQSGELSF. The CDR3 DNA reads as TGTGCCACTCGACAAAGCGGGGAGCTGTCTTTT.